This T cell receptor (beta chain) was sequenced in a study of T cells after yellow fever vaccination. For the study at large: SMART-Seq v4 Ultra Low Input served to prepare low-cell-number fractions.

A note on this clonotype: Its target is unknown.

The CDR3 spans 14 residues. Findings of the study overall: A minor fraction of clonotypes spanned both CD4 and CD8 compartments. In FACS-sorted repertoires, abundant clonotypes from the bulk population could appear as contaminants.

Conversion of TCR transcripts into cDNA relied on 5'RACE template switching, which added a universal primer site and UMIs. TCRdb passed the 5' RACE reads through MiXCR, listing each CDR3 protein once. The top ten hold less than 0.55% of the sample, which has approximately 260,000 distinct CDR3 sequences, approximately 13% seen once. Sample: CD4+ T cells sorted from PBMCs, taken 45 days after the yellow fever booster vaccination. The chain combines TRBV21-1 with TRBJ2-7. TRBV21-1 is a pseudogene. This sequence was found in a man aged 25 to 40 who received the YFV17D yellow fever vaccine. CDR3 in amino acids: CASSIRSCPYEQYF. CDR3 coding DNA: TGTGCCAGCAGCATCCGATCTTGCCCCTACGAGCAGTACTTC.